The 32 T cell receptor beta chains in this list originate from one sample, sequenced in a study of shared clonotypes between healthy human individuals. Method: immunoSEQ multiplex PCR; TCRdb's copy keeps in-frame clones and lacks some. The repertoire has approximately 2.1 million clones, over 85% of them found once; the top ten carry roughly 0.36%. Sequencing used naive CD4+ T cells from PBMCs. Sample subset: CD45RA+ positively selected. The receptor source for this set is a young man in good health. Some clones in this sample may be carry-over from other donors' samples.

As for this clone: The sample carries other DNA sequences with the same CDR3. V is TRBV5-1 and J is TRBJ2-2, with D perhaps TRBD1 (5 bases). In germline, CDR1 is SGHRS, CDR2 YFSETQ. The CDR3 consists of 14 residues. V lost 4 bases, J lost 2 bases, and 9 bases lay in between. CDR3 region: CASSPQGNTGELFF. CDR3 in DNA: TGCGCCAGCAGCCCCCAGGGTAACACCGGGGAGCTGTTTTTT.

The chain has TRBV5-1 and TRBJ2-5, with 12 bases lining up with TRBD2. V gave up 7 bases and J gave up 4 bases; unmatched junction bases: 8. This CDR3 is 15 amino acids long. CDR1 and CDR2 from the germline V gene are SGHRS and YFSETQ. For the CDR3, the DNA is TGCGCCAGCCGCGGTACACTAGCGGGAGGAGAGACCCAGTACTTC. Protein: CASRGTLAGGETQYF. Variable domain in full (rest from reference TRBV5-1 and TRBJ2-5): KAGVTQTPRYLIKTRGQQVTLSCSPISGHRSVSWYQQTPGQGLQFLFEYFSETQRNKGNFPGRFSGRQFSNSRSEMNVSTLELGDSALYLCASRGTLAGGETQYFGPGTRLLVL.

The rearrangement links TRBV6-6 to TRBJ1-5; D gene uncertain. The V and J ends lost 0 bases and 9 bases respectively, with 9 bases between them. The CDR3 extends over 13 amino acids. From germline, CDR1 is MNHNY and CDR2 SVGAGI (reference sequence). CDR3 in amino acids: CASSYSMEWPQHF. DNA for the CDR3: TGTGCCAGCAGTTACTCAATGGAGTGGCCCCAGCATTTT.

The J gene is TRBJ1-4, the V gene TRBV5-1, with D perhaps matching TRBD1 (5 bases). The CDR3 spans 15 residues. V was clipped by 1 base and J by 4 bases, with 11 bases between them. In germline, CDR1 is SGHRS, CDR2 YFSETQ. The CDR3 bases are TGCGCCAGCAGCTTGATGGGAGGGGATAATGAAAAACTGTTTTTT. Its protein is CASSLMGGDNEKLFF.

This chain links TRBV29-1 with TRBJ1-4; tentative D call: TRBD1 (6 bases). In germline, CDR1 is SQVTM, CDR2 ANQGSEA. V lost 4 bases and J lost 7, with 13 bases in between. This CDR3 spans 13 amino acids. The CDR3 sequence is CSVVGGAIEKLFF. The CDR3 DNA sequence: TGCAGCGTTGTCGGGGGGGCGATTGAAAAACTGTTTTTT.

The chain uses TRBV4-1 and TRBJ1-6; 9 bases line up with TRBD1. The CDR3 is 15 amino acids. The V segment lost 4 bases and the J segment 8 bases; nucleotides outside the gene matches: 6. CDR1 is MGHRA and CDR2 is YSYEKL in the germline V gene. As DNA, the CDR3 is TGCGCCAGCAGCCCGACCGGGACAGGGTATTCACCCCTCCACTTT. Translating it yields CASSPTGTGYSPLHF.

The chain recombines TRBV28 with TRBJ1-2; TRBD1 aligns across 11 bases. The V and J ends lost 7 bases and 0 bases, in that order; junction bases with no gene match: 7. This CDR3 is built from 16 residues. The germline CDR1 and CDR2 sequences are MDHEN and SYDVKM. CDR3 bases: TGTGCCAGCACCGATCGGGACAGGGGGACTAACTATGGCTACACCTTC. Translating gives CASTDRDRGTNYGYTF.

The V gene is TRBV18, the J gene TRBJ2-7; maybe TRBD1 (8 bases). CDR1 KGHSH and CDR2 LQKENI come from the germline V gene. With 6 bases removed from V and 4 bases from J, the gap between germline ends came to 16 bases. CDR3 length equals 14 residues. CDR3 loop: CASSQQGGEYEQYF. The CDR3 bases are TGTGCCAGCTCCCAACAGGGGGGGGAATACGAGCAGTACTTC.

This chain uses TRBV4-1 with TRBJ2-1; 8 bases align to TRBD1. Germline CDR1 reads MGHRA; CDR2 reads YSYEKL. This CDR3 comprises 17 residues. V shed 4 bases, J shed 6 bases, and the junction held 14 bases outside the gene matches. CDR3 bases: TGCGCCAGCAGCCGCTACCCCGGGACAGGCGGGGTCAATGAGCAGTTCTTC. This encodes CASSRYPGTGGVNEQFF.

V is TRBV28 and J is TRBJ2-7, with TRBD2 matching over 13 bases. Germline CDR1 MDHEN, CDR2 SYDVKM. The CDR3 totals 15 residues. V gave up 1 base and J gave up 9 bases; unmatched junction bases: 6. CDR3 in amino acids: CASSLSVGTSGMQYF. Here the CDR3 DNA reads TGTGCCAGCAGTTTATCTGTCGGGACTAGCGGGATGCAGTACTTC.

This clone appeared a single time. The CDR3: CASVSPGPFYEQYF. CDR3 in DNA: TGTGCCAGCGTATCACCGGGACCGTTCTACGAGCAGTACTTC. V is TRBV6-4 and J is TRBJ2-7; either TRBD1 or TRBD2 may supply D (5 bases each). The germline CDR1 and CDR2 sequences are MRHNA and SNTAGT. The V and J ends lost 8 bases and 3 bases respectively, with 17 bases between them. CDR3 length: 14 amino acids.

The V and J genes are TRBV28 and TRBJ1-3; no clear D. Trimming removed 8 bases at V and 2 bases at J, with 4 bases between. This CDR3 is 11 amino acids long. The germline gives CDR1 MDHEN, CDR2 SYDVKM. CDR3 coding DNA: TGTGCCAGCTTAACTGGAAACACCATATATTTT. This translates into CASLTGNTIYF.

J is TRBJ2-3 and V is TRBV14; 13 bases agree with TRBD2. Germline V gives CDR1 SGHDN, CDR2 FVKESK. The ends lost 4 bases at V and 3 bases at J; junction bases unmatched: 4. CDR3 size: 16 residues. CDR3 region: CASSLRLAGGTDTQYF. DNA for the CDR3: TGTGCCAGCAGCCTCCGACTAGCGGGAGGTACAGATACGCAGTATTTT.

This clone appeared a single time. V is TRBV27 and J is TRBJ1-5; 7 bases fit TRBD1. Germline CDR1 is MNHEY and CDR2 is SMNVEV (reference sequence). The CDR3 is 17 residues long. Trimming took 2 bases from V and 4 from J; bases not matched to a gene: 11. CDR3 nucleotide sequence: TGTGCCAGCAGTTTACGCGGGACAGCCCCTAGGAATCAGCCCCAGCATTTT. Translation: CASSLRGTAPRNQPQHF.

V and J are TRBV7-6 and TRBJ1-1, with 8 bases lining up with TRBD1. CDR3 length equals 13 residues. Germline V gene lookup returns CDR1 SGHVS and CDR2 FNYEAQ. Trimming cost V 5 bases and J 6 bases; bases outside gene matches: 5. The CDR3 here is CASSLGTGAEAFF. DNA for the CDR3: TGTGCCAGCAGCCTAGGGACAGGCGCTGAAGCTTTCTTT.

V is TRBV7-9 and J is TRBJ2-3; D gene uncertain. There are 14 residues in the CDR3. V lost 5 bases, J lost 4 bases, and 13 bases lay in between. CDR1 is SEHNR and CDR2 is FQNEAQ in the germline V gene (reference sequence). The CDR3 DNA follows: TGTGCCAGCAGCACCCCTTCGGGCCCAGATACGCAGTATTTT. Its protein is CASSTPSGPDTQYF.

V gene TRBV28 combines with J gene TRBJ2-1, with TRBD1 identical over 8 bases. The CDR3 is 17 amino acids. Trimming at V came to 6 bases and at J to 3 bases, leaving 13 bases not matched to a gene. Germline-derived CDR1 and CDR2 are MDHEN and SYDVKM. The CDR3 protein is CASRPYSTGTGYNEQFF. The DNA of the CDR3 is TGTGCCAGCAGGCCCTACTCCACCGGGACAGGCTACAATGAGCAGTTCTTC.

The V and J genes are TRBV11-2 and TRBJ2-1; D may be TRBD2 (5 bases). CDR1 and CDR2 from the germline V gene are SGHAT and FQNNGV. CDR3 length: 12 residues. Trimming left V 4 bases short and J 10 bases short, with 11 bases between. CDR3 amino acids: CASSSSRSEQFF. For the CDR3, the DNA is TGTGCCAGCAGCTCTAGCCGGTCGGAGCAGTTCTTC. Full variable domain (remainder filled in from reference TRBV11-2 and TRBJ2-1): EAGVAQSPRYKIIEKRQSVAFWCNPISGHATLYWYQQILGQGPKLLIQFQNNGVVDDSQLPKDRFSAERLKGVDSTLKIQPAKLEDSAVYLCASSSSRSEQFFGPGTRLTVL.

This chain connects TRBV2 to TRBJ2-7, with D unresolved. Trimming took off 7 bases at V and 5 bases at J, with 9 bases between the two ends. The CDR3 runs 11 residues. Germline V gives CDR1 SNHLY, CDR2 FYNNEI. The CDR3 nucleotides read TGTGCCAGCACACGGATAAACGAGCAGTACTTC. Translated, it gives CASTRINEQYF.

CDR3 in amino acids: CASSTGGGTEVQYF. Written as DNA, the CDR3 is TGCGCCAGCAGCACCGGAGGGGGTACGGAGGTGCAGTACTTC. The chain employs TRBV5-1 and TRBJ2-7, with D perhaps given as TRBD1 or TRBD2 (6 bases each). The V gene's germline CDR1 is SGHRS and CDR2 YFSETQ. This CDR3 is 14 amino acids long. V lost 4 bases and J 9 bases, leaving 20 bases between the germline ends.

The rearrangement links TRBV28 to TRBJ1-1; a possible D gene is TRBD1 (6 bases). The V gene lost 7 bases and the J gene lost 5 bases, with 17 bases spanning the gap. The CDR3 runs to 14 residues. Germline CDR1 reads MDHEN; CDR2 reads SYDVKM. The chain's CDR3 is CASTPHGGATEAFF. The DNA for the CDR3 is TGTGCCAGCACCCCCCACGGGGGGGCGACTGAAGCTTTCTTT.

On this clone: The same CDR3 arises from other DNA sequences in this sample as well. The CDR3 sequence: CASSQSRTGELFF. The CDR3 nucleotides are TGTGCCAGCAGCCAATCTAGAACCGGGGAGCTGTTTTTT. This chain uses TRBV14 with TRBJ2-2; D uncertain. The germline V gene encodes CDR1 SGHDN and CDR2 FVKESK. Trimming cost V 2 bases and J 5 bases, with 6 bases left between them. There are 13 residues in the CDR3. Based on the CDR3 plus reference TRBV14 and TRBJ2-2, the full variable domain is EAGVTQFPSHSVIEKGQTVTLRCDPISGHDNLYWYRRVMGKEIKFLLHFVKESKQDESGMPNNRFLAERTGGTYSTLKVQPAELEDSGVYFCASSQSRTGELFFGEGSRLTVL.

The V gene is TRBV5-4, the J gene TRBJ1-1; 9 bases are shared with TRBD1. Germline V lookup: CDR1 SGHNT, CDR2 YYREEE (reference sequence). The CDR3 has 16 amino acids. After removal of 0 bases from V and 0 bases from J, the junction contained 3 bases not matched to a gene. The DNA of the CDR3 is TGTGCCAGCAGCTTGGGGACAGGGGCCTTGAACACTGAAGCTTTCTTT. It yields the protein CASSLGTGALNTEAFF.

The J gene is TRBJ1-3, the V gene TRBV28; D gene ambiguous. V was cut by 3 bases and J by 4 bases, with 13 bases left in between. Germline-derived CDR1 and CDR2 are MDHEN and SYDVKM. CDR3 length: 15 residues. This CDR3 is CASSFLRAGGNTIYF. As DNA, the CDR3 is TGTGCCAGCAGTTTTTTGAGGGCTGGCGGAAACACCATATATTTT. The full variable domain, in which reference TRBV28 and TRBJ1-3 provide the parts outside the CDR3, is DVKVTQSSRYLVKRTGEKVFLECVQDMDHENMFWYRQDPGLGLRLIYFSYDVKMKEKGDIPEGYSVSREKKERFSLILESASTNQTSMYLCASSFLRAGGNTIYFGEGSWLTVV.

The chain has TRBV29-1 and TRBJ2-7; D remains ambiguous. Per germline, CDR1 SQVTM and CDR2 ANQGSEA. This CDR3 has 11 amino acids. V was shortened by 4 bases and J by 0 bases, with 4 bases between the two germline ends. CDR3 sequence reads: CSVAVSYEQYF. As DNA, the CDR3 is TGCAGCGTTGCGGTCTCCTACGAGCAGTACTTC.

The CDR3 spells CASSLGRVNYGYTF. The CDR3 nucleotides are TGTGCCAGCAGCTTAGGGCGGGTAAACTATGGCTACACCTTC. The chain carries TRBV7-2 and TRBJ1-2; D remains ambiguous. The germline gives CDR1 SGHTA, CDR2 FQGNSA. The CDR3 has 14 amino acids. V was cut by 1 base and J by 2 bases, with 8 bases left in between.

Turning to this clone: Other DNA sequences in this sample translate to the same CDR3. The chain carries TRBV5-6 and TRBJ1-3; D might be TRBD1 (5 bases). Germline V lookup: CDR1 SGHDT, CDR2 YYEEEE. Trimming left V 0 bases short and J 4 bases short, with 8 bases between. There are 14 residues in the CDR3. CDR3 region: CASSLVAGGNTIYF. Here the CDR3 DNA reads TGTGCCAGCAGCTTGGTGGCAGGGGGAAACACCATATATTTT. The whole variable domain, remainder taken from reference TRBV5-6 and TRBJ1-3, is DAGVTQSPTHLIKTRGQQVTLRCSPKSGHDTVSWYQQALGQGPQFIFQYYEEEERQRGNFPDRFSGHQFPNYSSELNVNALLLGDSALYLCASSLVAGGNTIYFGEGSWLTVV.

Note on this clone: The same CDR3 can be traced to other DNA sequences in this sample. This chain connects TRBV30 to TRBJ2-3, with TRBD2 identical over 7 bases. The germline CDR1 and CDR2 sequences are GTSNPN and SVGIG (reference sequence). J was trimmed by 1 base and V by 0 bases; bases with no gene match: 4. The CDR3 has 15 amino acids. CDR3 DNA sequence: TGTGCCTGGAGTGTAACGGGAGGTGGCACAGATACGCAGTATTTT. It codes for CAWSVTGGGTDTQYF. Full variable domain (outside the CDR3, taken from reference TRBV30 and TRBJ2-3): SQTIHQWPATLVQPVGSPLSLECTVEGTSNPNLYWYRQAAGRGLQLLFYSVGIGQISSEVPQNLSASRPQDRQFILSSKKLLLSDSGFYLCAWSVTGGGTDTQYFGPGTRLTVL.

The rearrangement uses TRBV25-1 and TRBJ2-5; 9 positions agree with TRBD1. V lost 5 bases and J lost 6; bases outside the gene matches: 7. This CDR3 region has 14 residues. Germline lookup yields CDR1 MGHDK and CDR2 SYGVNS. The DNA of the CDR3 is TGTGCCAGCAGTCCAACCACAGGGGGCCAGACCCAGTACTTC. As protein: CASSPTTGGQTQYF.

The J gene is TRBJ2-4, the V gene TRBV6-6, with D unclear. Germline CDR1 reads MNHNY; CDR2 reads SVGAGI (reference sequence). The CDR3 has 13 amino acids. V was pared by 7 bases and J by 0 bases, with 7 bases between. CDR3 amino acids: CASIRLAKNIQYF. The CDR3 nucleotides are TGTGCCAGCATCCGCTTAGCCAAAAACATTCAGTACTTC.

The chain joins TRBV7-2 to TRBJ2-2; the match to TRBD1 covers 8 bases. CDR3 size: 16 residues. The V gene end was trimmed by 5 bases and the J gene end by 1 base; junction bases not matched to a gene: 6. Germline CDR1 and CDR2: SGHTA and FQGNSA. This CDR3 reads CASSRGQGWNTGELFF. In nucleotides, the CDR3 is TGTGCCAGCAGCCGAGGACAGGGATGGAACACCGGGGAGCTGTTTTTT.

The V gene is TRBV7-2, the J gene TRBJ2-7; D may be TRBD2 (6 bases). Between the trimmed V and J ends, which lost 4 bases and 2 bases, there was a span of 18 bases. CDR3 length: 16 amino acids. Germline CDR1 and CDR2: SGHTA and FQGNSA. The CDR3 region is CASSSQRLATTYEQYF. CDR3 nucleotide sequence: TGTGCCAGCAGCTCCCAGAGGCTAGCGACGACCTACGAGCAGTACTTC.